This T cell receptor (beta chain) emerged from a study of cytomegalovirus exposure and HLA in healthy donors. Study as a whole: It was reported in a later analysis that the 120 validation repertoires used the same platform as the 550 to 850 first-cohort repertoires. Study results and caveats: Cytomegalovirus association was listed for 164 TCR beta chains. A few CMV-associated chains were confirmed in vitro to be specific for CMV antigens.

For this clone: The antigen remains unidentified.

The method was immunoSEQ multiplex PCR; TCRdb's version includes in-frame clones alone and lacks a portion of them. The table has about 140,000 clones, about 95% seen once; the top ten hold 1.8%. This CDR3 region has 16 residues. V lost 0 bases and J lost 10; bases outside the gene matches: 6. Germline loops: CDR1 LGHNA, CDR2 YNFKEQ. The validation cohort, a group of over a hundred subjects, included the donors and was separate from the approximately 700-subject first cohort. This chain uses TRBV4-2 with TRBJ2-1; TRBD2 aligns across 13 bases. This clonotype was obtained from a man aged 18 to 30 in good health and CMV-seropositive. Sequenced material: PBMCs. CDR3 protein: CASSQDYGLAGAEQFF. The CDR3 DNA reads TGTGCCAGCAGCCAAGATTATGGACTAGCGGGAGCGGAGCAGTTCTTC.